One sample yielded the 20 T cell receptor beta chains listed below, sequenced in a study of CD8 T cells in Susac syndrome (dated by TCRdb to about 2019). The library was built by means of the immunoSEQ multiplex PCR assay. RNA was extracted with the RNeasy kit and 0.5 to 1 ug was reverse transcribed using random hexamers. TCRdb redid the processing of the public reads, applying fastp at Q25 and MiXCR, and retained in-frame beta chains. Rows with a matching CDR3 protein are joined into one entry that keeps the most common DNA and genes. This sample comprises approximately 120,000 distinct CDR3 sequences, approximately 90% of them detected only once. The ten largest clones add up to around 0.12% of the sample. Sequencing used CD8+ T cells from PBMCs. These receptors came from a human donor in good health.

The sample holds one count of this clonotype. V is TRBV29-1 and J is TRBJ2-5; D is uncertain. CDR1 and CDR2 from the germline V gene are SQVTM and ANQGSEA. The length of the CDR3 is 12 residues. Trimming shortened V by 4 bases and J by 5 bases, and 11 bases separated the two germline ends. The CDR3 loop is CSVVKVLETQYF. The CDR3 DNA reads as TGCAGCGTTGTCAAGGTCTTGGAGACCCAGTACTTC.

This clonotype has just one count. This chain joins TRBV2 and TRBJ1-2, with TRBD1 as a possible D gene (5 bases). Germline lookup yields CDR1 SNHLY and CDR2 FYNNEI. There are 13 residues in the CDR3. The V end was cut by 1 base, the J end by 8 bases, with 11 bases between. The CDR3 is CASSEVREGGYTF. In nucleotides, the CDR3 is TGTGCCAGCAGTGAAGTCAGGGAGGGGGGCTACACCTTC.

The chain has TRBV7-9 and TRBJ1-2; tentatively, D is TRBD1 (5 bases). V shed 7 bases and J shed 8 bases, with 17 bases lying between them. The V gene's germline CDR1 is SEHNR and CDR2 FQNEAQ (reference sequence). The CDR3 is 13 residues long. CDR3 protein: CASIEGGGVGYTF. The CDR3 nucleotides are TGTGCCAGCATCGAAGGTGGGGGAGTCGGCTACACCTTC.

This chain uses TRBV4-3 with TRBJ2-7; 7 bases are shared with TRBD1. This CDR3 spans 14 amino acids. Losses at the gene ends were 3 bases for V and 6 bases for J; bases not matched to a gene: 8. Germline loops: CDR1 LGHNA, CDR2 YSLEER. CDR3 region: CASSQAGQVGEQYF. CDR3 bases: TGCGCCAGCAGCCAGGCTGGACAGGTCGGCGAGCAGTACTTC.

J is TRBJ2-7 and V is TRBV7-2; 9 nucleotides align to TRBD2. Trimming at V came to 4 bases and at J to 2 bases, leaving 12 bases not matched to a gene. The CDR3 covers 17 residues. Germline CDR1 SGHTA, CDR2 FQGNSA. This CDR3 is CASSYPPGTSSTYEQYF. For the CDR3, the DNA is TGTGCCAGCAGCTATCCACCCGGGACTAGCTCTACCTACGAGCAGTACTTC.

The chain has TRBV7-2 and TRBJ1-3; no reliable D call. The V end was cut by 3 bases, the J end by 1 base, with 16 bases between. The CDR3 totals 17 residues. CDR1 is SGHTA, CDR2 FQGNSA, per germline. In nucleotides, the CDR3 is TGTGCCAGCAGCTTTCGAACGGTCGACTGGTCTGGAAACACCATATATTTT. It codes for CASSFRTVDWSGNTIYF.

This chain links TRBV11-2 with TRBJ2-3; possibly TRBD2 for D (6 bases). The CDR3 consists of 15 residues. V lost 0 bases, J lost 0 bases, and 7 bases lay in between. Germline CDR1 is SGHAT and CDR2 is FQNNGV. CDR3 DNA sequence: TGTGCCAGCAGCTTAGAGGGGGGTAGCACAGATACGCAGTATTTT. It specifies CASSLEGGSTDTQYF.

The chain has TRBV16 and TRBJ1-1, with TRBD1 matching over 10 bases. Germline-derived CDR1 and CDR2 are KGHSY and FQNENV. V lost 5 bases, J lost 1 base, and 4 bases stayed unmatched. The CDR3 extends over 15 amino acids. The CDR3: CASSRDRGKNTEAFF. CDR3 nucleotide sequence: TGTGCCAGCAGCAGGGACAGGGGTAAGAACACTGAAGCTTTCTTT. Filled out from reference TRBV16 and TRBJ1-1, the complete variable domain reads GEEVAQTPKHLVRGEGQKAKLYCAPIKGHSYVFWYQQVLKNEFKFLISFQNENVFDETGMPKERFSAKCLPNSPCSLEIQATKLEDSAVYFCASSRDRGKNTEAFFGQGTRLTVV.

The chain combines TRBV5-1 with TRBJ2-7; D may be TRBD1 (5 bases). Germline loops: CDR1 SGHRS, CDR2 YFSETQ. This CDR3 is built from 13 residues. V lost 0 bases, J lost 3 bases, and 7 bases lay in between. The CDR3 here is CASSLGTYYEQYF. CDR3 nucleotide sequence: TGCGCCAGCAGCTTGGGGACATACTACGAGCAGTACTTC.

The chain joins TRBV6-6 to TRBJ2-3, with D unresolved. From germline, CDR1 is MNHNY and CDR2 SVGAGI (reference sequence). Trimming removed 5 bases from V and 0 bases from J, with 6 bases in between. The CDR3 contains 13 residues. CDR3: CASSQPSTDTQYF. The DNA for the CDR3 is TGTGCCAGCAGTCAACCTAGCACAGATACGCAGTATTTT.

The genes are TRBV29-1 and TRBJ2-7, with 7 positions matching TRBD1. CDR1 and CDR2 from the germline V gene are SQVTM and ANQGSEA. V lost 7 bases and J lost 2; bases outside the gene matches: 5. This CDR3 contains 12 residues. Written as DNA, the CDR3 is TGCAGCGCCGGGACAGTTACCTACGAGCAGTACTTC. Amino acid sequence: CSAGTVTYEQYF.

The chain uses TRBV20-1 and TRBJ1-5; a weak D match, TRBD1 (5 bases). V was trimmed by 3 bases and J by 7 bases, leaving 16 bases between them. This CDR3 region has 14 residues. The germline V gene encodes CDR1 DFQATT and CDR2 SNEGSKA (reference sequence). CDR3 region: CSASAGTSRQPQHF. The DNA for the CDR3 is TGCAGTGCTAGTGCTGGGACCAGCAGGCAGCCCCAGCATTTT.

The chain joins TRBV4-3 to TRBJ2-2, with D perhaps matching TRBD1 (6 bases). The CDR3 consists of 15 residues. Germline V gene sequence: CDR1 LGHNA, CDR2 YSLEER. The V and J ends lost 0 bases and 6 bases respectively, with 11 bases between them. CDR3: CASSQDPQGPGELFF. The CDR3, as DNA: TGCGCCAGCAGCCAAGATCCGCAGGGGCCCGGGGAGCTGTTTTTT.

The rearrangement links TRBV29-1 to TRBJ1-5; D is ambiguous. V lost 4 bases and J 3 bases, leaving 7 bases between the germline ends. The CDR3 runs 12 residues. The germline CDR1 and CDR2 sequences are SQVTM and ANQGSEA. Here the CDR3 reads CSVGTLNQPQHF. DNA of the CDR3: TGCAGCGTTGGGACCCTCAATCAGCCCCAGCATTTT.

The chain links TRBV20-1 to TRBJ2-5; no reliable D call. The CDR3 has 13 amino acids. Trimming cost V 3 bases and J 3 bases, with 11 bases left between them. Germline V gives CDR1 DFQATT, CDR2 SNEGSKA (reference sequence). The CDR3 protein is CSASEGGEETQYF. For the CDR3, the DNA is TGCAGTGCTAGCGAAGGCGGTGAAGAGACCCAGTACTTC.

The genes are TRBV30 and TRBJ1-1; D is ambiguous. The CDR3 consists of 13 residues. Germline CDR1 is GTSNPN and CDR2 is SVGIG (reference sequence). Trimming cost V 2 bases and J 0 bases, with 7 bases left between them. CDR3 DNA: TGTGCCTGGAGTTATGGTGTGAACACTGAAGCTTTCTTT. Its translation is CAWSYGVNTEAFF.

CDR3 sequence (DNA): TGTGCCAGCAGTGGGGGACTAGCGGCCACAGATACGCAGTATTTT. Amino acid sequence: CASSGGLAATDTQYF. The chain uses TRBV6-2 or TRBV6-3 and TRBJ2-3, with 11 bases that match TRBD2. CDR3 length: 15 residues. Germline V gene data show CDR1 as MNHEY and CDR2 as SVGEGT. V lost 5 bases, J lost 2 bases, and 3 bases stayed unmatched.

The V gene is TRBV6-1, the J gene TRBJ2-7; tentatively, D is TRBD1 or TRBD2 (5 bases each). CDR1 is MNHNS and CDR2 is SASEGT in the germline V gene. This CDR3 has 11 amino acids. The V end lost 8 bases, the J end lost 5 bases, and 10 bases lay between the germline ends. CDR3 loop: CASGRGHEQYF. The CDR3 DNA is TGTGCCAGCGGTCGGGGCCACGAGCAGTACTTC.

The rearrangement uses TRBV7-9 and TRBJ2-2; D unresolved. This CDR3 is built from 10 residues. CDR1 is SEHNR and CDR2 is FQNEAQ in the germline V gene (reference sequence). Between the trimmed V and J ends, which lost 10 bases and 5 bases, there was a span of 5 bases. The CDR3 DNA sequence: TGTGCCATTTCTACCGGGGAGCTGTTTTTT. This codes for CAISTGELFF.

The rearrangement links TRBV20-1 to TRBJ1-1; 8 nucleotides line up with TRBD1. Germline V gene data show CDR1 as DFQATT and CDR2 as SNEGSKA (reference sequence). V lost 4 bases and J lost 4; bases outside the gene matches: 8. The CDR3 is 14 amino acids. In DNA, the CDR3 is TGCAGTGCTACCAAGGACAGGGCGGGCACTGAAGCTTTCTTT. It translates to CSATKDRAGTEAFF.